Listed below are T cell receptor beta chains from one sample, sequenced in a study of shared clonotypes between healthy human individuals. Method: immunoSEQ multiplex PCR; TCRdb's copy keeps in-frame clones and lacks some. The data show around 2.5 million clones, 93% seen once. Sequencing used naive CD4+ T cells from PBMCs. The source is a man aged 18 to 30 in good health. Some clones in this sample may be carry-over from other donors' samples. Each CDR3 is given with its conserved first and last residue. D genes are given only for firm matches. The size of a clone is reported for some rows only, either as once, few or many, or as a class for expanded clones.

j_call d_call clone_size v_call cdr3_nt cdr3_aa
TRBJ1-4 TRBD1 NA TRBV7-9 TGTGCCAGCAGCCCTCATTCCGGACAGGGAAGTAATGAAAAACTGTTTTTT CASSPHSGQGSNEKLFF
TRBJ2-7 NA NA TRBV7-2 TGTGCCAGCAGCTTTGGCGTTAACTACGAGCAGTACTTC CASSFGVNYEQYF
TRBJ2-1 NA NA TRBV5-1 TGCGCCAGCAGCTCCCTACCCTACAATGAGCAGTTCTTC CASSSLPYNEQFF
TRBJ2-5 TRBD1 once TRBV5-1 TGCGCCAGCCGCGATAGGGGAGGACAGGGTGTTGAGACCCAGTACTTC CASRDRGGQGVETQYF
TRBJ2-6 TRBD2 NA TRBV7-9 TGTGCCAGCAGCCGACGGCGCGGGGGCTCTGGGGCCAACGTCCTGACTTTC CASSRRRGGSGANVLTF
TRBJ2-7 TRBD2 NA TRBV4-2 TGTGCCAGCAGCCACCCCCCTGGGACTAGCGGGTATTACGAGCAGTACTTC CASSHPPGTSGYYEQYF
TRBJ2-6 TRBD1 NA TRBV2 TGTGCCAGCGAACGAGACAGGGGAAGGAACTCTGGGGCCAACGTCCTGACTTTC CASERDRGRNSGANVLTF
TRBJ2-1 TRBD1 NA TRBV30 TGTGCCTGGGACAGGGGAACCTACAATGAGCAGTTCTTC CAWDRGTYNEQFF
TRBJ2-7 NA NA TRBV7-9 TGTGCCAGCAGCTTCGCGACCTACGAGCAGTACTTC CASSFATYEQYF
TRBJ1-5 NA NA TRBV28 TGTGCCAGCAGTCCCTTAAGGGCGAGCAATCAGCCCCAGCATTTT CASSPLRASNQPQHF
TRBJ2-1 TRBD2 NA TRBV4-1 TGCGCCAGCAGCCAGCTAGGGATAGCGGGTCCTATGCAGTTCTTC CASSQLGIAGPMQFF
TRBJ1-3 NA NA TRBV7-8 TGTGCCAGCAGCCGAAGGGTGCAGGCCTCTGGAAACACCATATATTTT CASSRRVQASGNTIYF
TRBJ2-3 TRBD2 NA TRBV18 TGTGCCAGCTCACCGGGGCTAGCGGACACAGATACGCAGTATTTT CASSPGLADTDTQYF
TRBJ1-1 NA NA TRBV6-6 TGTGCCAGCAGTTACCATTTAAGACAGGACAACACTGAAGCTTTCTTT CASSYHLRQDNTEAFF
TRBJ2-5 NA NA TRBV30 TGTGCCTGGAGTGTGAATCGCCCAGGCCGGTACTTC CAWSVNRPGRYF
TRBJ2-1 NA once TRBV11-1 TGTGCCAGCAGCACCGTTTGGACTCCTATCTACAATGAGCAGTTCTTC CASSTVWTPIYNEQFF
TRBJ1-1 NA NA TRBV7-3 TGTGCCAGCAGCGTACAGCCGAACACTGAAGCTTTCTTT CASSVQPNTEAFF
TRBJ2-2 NA NA TRBV7-9 TGTGCCAGCAGCACCCCCCTGTTAGGTCCAAACACCGGGGAGCTGTTTTTT CASSTPLLGPNTGELFF
TRBJ2-2 NA NA TRBV7-3 TGTGCCAGCAGCTTATATACGGGAGGGGAGCTGTTTTTT CASSLYTGGELFF
TRBJ2-2 TRBD1 NA TRBV23-1 TGCGCCAGCAGTCAATCGGACAGGGACACCGGGGAGCTGTTTTTT CASSQSDRDTGELFF
TRBJ1-4 NA NA TRBV28 TGTGCCAGCATCAAGGGTGGGGCAGGTCGGGGCGAAAAACTGTTTTTT CASIKGGAGRGEKLFF
TRBJ2-5 NA NA TRBV20-1 TGCAGTGCTATTCTCCAAGAGACCCAGTACTTC CSAILQETQYF
TRBJ1-1 NA few TRBV19 TGTGCCAGTAGCCACAGGACGCCGAACACTGAAGCTTTCTTT CASSHRTPNTEAFF
TRBJ1-5 TRBD1 NA TRBV4-2 TGTGCCAGCAGCCAAGACACGCTCCGGACAGGGGACTTCAATCAGCCCCAGCATTTT CASSQDTLRTGDFNQPQHF
TRBJ1-2 NA NA TRBV28 TGTGCCAGCAGTTCTGGGGCCCCGCCGGGCTACACCTTC CASSSGAPPGYTF
TRBJ1-1 TRBD1 NA TRBV5-6 TGTGCCAGCAGCAACGGACAGGCAAACACTGAAGCTTTCTTT CASSNGQANTEAFF
TRBJ2-3 TRBD2 NA TRBV5-1 TGCGCCAGTAGCGGGAGTGGCACAGATACGCAGTATTTT CASSGSGTDTQYF
TRBJ1-4 TRBD1 once TRBV5-1 TGCGCCAGCAGCGGGACCGGGACAGGAGGTGAAAAACTGTTTTTT CASSGTGTGGEKLFF
TRBJ2-3 NA NA TRBV5-1 TGCGCCAGCACCCTGGATTCAGGGGCCTCTAACACAGATACGCAGTATTTT CASTLDSGASNTDTQYF
TRBJ2-1 NA NA TRBV7-2 TGTGCCAGCAGCTTAGTTGGGCGGAATGAGCAGTTCTTC CASSLVGRNEQFF
TRBJ2-3 NA NA TRBV7-2 TGTGCCAGCAGCCAGGACACAGATACGCAGTATTTT CASSQDTDTQYF
TRBJ2-7 NA NA TRBV28 TGTGCCAGCAGTTTAGCCGACAGCCTCTACGAGCAGTACTTC CASSLADSLYEQYF
TRBJ2-2 TRBD1 NA TRBV15 TGTGCCACCAGCCCCCCCCGACAAGGACAGGGGACCACCGGGGAGCTGTTTTTT CATSPPRQGQGTTGELFF
TRBJ2-3 TRBD2 NA TRBV27 TGTGCCAGCAGCGGACTAGCGGGAGGTCGGGATACGCAGTATTTT CASSGLAGGRDTQYF
TRBJ2-7 TRBD1 NA TRBV2 TGTGCCAGCAGCGAACAGGGGGCGCGATACGAGCAGTACTTC CASSEQGARYEQYF
TRBJ1-1 NA NA TRBV18 TGTGCCAGCTCACCAATATCCGGCGCGGGTACTGAAGCTTTCTTT CASSPISGAGTEAFF
TRBJ2-1 NA NA TRBV20-1 TGCAGTGCTAGACCCTTCAATGAGCAGTTCTTC CSARPFNEQFF
TRBJ2-1 TRBD2 NA TRBV5-1 TGCGCCAGCAGCCCCCGGACTAGCGAATACAATGAGCAGTTCTTC CASSPRTSEYNEQFF
TRBJ1-5 NA NA TRBV19 TGTGCCAGTAGTATCCGGGGAACAGCCCCTCGGCCCCAGCATTTT CASSIRGTAPRPQHF
TRBJ2-7 TRBD1 NA TRBV29-1 TGCAGCGTTGGGAGACAGGGGGCTGGCAACGAGCAGTACTTC CSVGRQGAGNEQYF
TRBJ2-2 NA NA TRBV5-6 TGTGCCAGCAGCTCGGACGCCGGGGCAGGTGGGGAGCTGTTTTTT CASSSDAGAGGELFF
TRBJ2-1 NA NA TRBV5-1 TGCGCCAGCCCGTACAATGAGCAGTTCTTC CASPYNEQFF
TRBJ2-5 TRBD1 NA TRBV6-5 TGTGCCAGCAGCACCTGGACAGGGGGCACGGAGACCCAGTACTTC CASSTWTGGTETQYF
TRBJ1-1 NA NA TRBV5-8 TGTGCCAGCAGCCGATTGTGGGGGAGGGGACCGACTGAAGCTTTCTTT CASSRLWGRGPTEAFF
TRBJ2-5 TRBD2 NA TRBV5-4 TGTGCCAGCAGCCTCGGACTAGCGAGGGCTGGTGAGACCCAGTACTTC CASSLGLARAGETQYF
TRBJ2-3 NA NA TRBV29-1 TGCAGCGTTGCCGGGGGACATACCCCAGATACGCAGTATTTT CSVAGGHTPDTQYF
TRBJ1-2 NA NA TRBV5-1 TGCGCCAGCAGCCCGGAAAAAAACTATGGCTACACCTTC CASSPEKNYGYTF
TRBJ2-7 NA NA TRBV5-8 TGTGCCAGCAGCTTCTCCCGGGTCTCCTACGAGCAGTACTTC CASSFSRVSYEQYF
TRBJ2-7 NA NA TRBV15 TGTGCCACCAGCTCAAATGTCGACAAAAAGCAGTACTTC CATSSNVDKKQYF
TRBJ2-7 TRBD2 NA TRBV18 TGTGCCAGCTCACCACGTAATGCGGGAGGCGACGAGCAGTACTTC CASSPRNAGGDEQYF
TRBJ2-1 NA NA TRBV5-8 TGTGCCAGCAGCTTGGCGTTTCCTGGGAATGAGCAGTTCTTC CASSLAFPGNEQFF
TRBJ1-2 NA NA TRBV28 TGTGCCAGCAGCCGAACCGGGACAACCGTTTATGGCTACACCTTC CASSRTGTTVYGYTF